Listed below are T cell receptor beta chains from one sample, sequenced in a study of OX40 agonist ivuxolimab in advanced cancers. Measured with immunoSEQ multiplex PCR; TCRdb has only the in-frame clones, and not every one. The table lists approximately 68,000 clones, approximately 81% of them singletons. The sequences come from CD4+ or CD8+ T cells sorted from blood, collected in a trial of the OX40 agonist ivuxolimab. The receptors shown here come from an adult with an advanced solid tumor such as melanoma, head and neck, liver or kidney cancer. The CDR3 runs from the conserved cysteine through the conserved F or W. A D gene is named only where the DNA matches it firmly. Clone size is shown for a subset of rows, as once, few, many or a class of expanded clone.

>.|TRBV5-6|TRBJ2-2|.
TGTGCCAGCAGCCGATTATTTTGGGGGAGTTTCACCGGGGAGCTGTTTTTT
CASSRLFWGSFTGELFF
>.|TRBV11-1|TRBJ2-2|TRBD2
TGTGCCAGCAGCACGCCGGGACTAGCCACCACCGGGGAGCTGTTTTTT
CASSTPGLATTGELFF
>.|TRBV6-6|TRBJ1-6|.
TGTGCCAGCAGTTACGGCAGGGGCCTGATACCCCTCCACTTT
CASSYGRGLIPLHF
>.|TRBV5-1|TRBJ1-2|.
TGCGCCAGCAGCTCCCCGGGGGGGCGCGGCTACACCTTC
CASSSPGGRGYTF
>.|TRBV9|TRBJ2-3|.
TGTGCCAGCAGCGTACACAGGGCTCCAGATACGCAGTATTTT
CASSVHRAPDTQYF
>few|TRBV30|TRBJ1-1|TRBD1
TGTGCCTGTACGACAGGGTCCATTAGGGAAGCTTTCTTT
CACTTGSIREAFF
>.|TRBV5-1|TRBJ1-6|TRBD1
TGCGCCAGCAGCTACACCGGGACAGGGGTTTCACCCCTCCACTTT
CASSYTGTGVSPLHF
>.|TRBV10-2|TRBJ1-2|.
TGCGCCAGCAGTGAGGGGTCACGGTATGGCTACACCTTC
CASSEGSRYGYTF
>.|TRBV6-6|TRBJ1-2|TRBD1
TGTGCCAGCAGTTCCGGACAGGGGGCGCGAGGCTACACCTTC
CASSSGQGARGYTF
>.|TRBV5-4|TRBJ2-7|.
TGTGCCAGCAGCTTGGACACTAACCGGGAGCAGTACTTC
CASSLDTNREQYF
>once|TRBV7-3|TRBJ2-5|.
TGTGCCAGCAGCCCGAGGGGGGACCTACAAGAGACCCAGTACTTC
CASSPRGDLQETQYF
>.|TRBV27|TRBJ2-1|.
TGTGCCAGCAGTTTACGGCGGGGGCCCCAGTTCTTC
CASSLRRGPQFF
>.|TRBV6-1|TRBJ2-5|TRBD1
TGTGCCAGCAACTCCGGGACAGGGGAAGAGACCCAGTACTTC
CASNSGTGEETQYF
>once|TRBV27|TRBJ2-7|.
TGTGCCAGCAGTTCACGGGCTTCGGGAGAGCAGTACTTC
CASSSRASGEQYF